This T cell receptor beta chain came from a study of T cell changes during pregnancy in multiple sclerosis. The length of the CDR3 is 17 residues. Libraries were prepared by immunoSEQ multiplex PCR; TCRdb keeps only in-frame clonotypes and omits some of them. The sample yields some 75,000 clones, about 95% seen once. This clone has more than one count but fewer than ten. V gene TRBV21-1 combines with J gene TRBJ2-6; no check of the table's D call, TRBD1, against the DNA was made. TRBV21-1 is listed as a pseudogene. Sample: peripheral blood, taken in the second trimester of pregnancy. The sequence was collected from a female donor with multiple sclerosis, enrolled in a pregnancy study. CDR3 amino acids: CASSMSRDRDGANVLTF. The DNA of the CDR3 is TGTGCCAGCAGCATGTCCCGGGACAGGGATGGGGCCAACGTCCTGACTTTC.